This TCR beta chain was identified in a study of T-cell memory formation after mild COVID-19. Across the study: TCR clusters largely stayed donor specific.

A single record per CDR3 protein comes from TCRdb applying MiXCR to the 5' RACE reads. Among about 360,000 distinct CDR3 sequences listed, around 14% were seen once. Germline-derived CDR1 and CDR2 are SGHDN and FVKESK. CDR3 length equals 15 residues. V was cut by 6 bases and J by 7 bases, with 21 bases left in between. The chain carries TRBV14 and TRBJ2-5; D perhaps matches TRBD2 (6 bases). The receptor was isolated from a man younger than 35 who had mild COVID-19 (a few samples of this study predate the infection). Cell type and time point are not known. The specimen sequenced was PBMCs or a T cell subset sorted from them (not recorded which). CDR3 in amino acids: CASSAGTPTWGTQYF. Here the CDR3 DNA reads TGTGCCAGCAGTGCCGGGACTCCAACTTGGGGGACCCAGTACTTC.